This T cell receptor beta chain was profiled in a study of identical twins. With no exceptions, donors were healthy Caucasians. Germline V lookup: CDR1 SGDLS, CDR2 YYNGEE. The trim removed 4 bases at V and 6 bases at J, leaving 7 bases unmatched. This CDR3 has 14 residues. TCRdb re-called the 5' RACE reads through MiXCR, storing one row per CDR3 protein. There are 200,000 or so distinct CDR3 sequences in the sample; about 15% occur only once, and around 40% lies in the top ten. This clonotype appeared a few times. Another study also made use of these data, one on T cells expressing NK-cell markers. That study reports: The eight sequenced donors comprised seven who were HCMV-seropositive and one who was seronegative. In several experiments, an anti-gamma-delta TCR antibody restricted sorting to alpha-beta TCR T cells. The same clonotypes also predominated in the CD3+CD56-NKG2C+ fraction of a handful of donors.

This chain connects TRBV9 to TRBJ1-2; 9 bases are a match to TRBD1. Sequenced: CD8+ T cells sorted from blood. This clonotype was sampled from a woman aged 18 to 35 in good health. DNA for the CDR3: TGTGCCAGCAGCTTAAGCCGGGACAGGGATGGCTACACCTTC. Translation: CASSLSRDRDGYTF. The full variable domain, rest sourced from reference TRBV9 and TRBJ1-2, is DSGVTQTPKHLITATGQRVTLRCSPRSGDLSVYWYQQSLDQGLQFLIQYYNGEERAKGNILERFSAQQFPDLHSELNLSSLELGDSALYFCASSLSRDRDGYTFGSGTRLTVV.